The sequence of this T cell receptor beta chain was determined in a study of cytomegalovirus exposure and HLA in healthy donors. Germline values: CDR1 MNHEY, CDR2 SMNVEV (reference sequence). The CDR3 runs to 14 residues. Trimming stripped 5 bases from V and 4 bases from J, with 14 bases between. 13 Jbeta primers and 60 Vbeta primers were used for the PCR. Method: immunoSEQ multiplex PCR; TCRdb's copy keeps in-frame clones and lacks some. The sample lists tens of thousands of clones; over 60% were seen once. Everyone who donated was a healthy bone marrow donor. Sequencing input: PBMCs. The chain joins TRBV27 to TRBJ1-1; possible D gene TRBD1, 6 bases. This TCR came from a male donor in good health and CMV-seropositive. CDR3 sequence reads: CASSLRGGGTEAFF. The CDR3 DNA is TGTGCCAGCAGTCTCAGGGGCGGAGGCACTGAAGCTTTCTTT.